The source of this T cell receptor beta chain is a study of cytomegalovirus exposure and HLA in healthy donors. Study-wide results and caveats: About 87% or about 30% of the time was how often most TCR beta V segments were productive, according to an earlier analysis. Later work found most CMV-associated TCR beta chains apparently HLA-restricted. A later analysis appeared to link common viral pathogens to several of the most significant clusters. The study put about 180 TCR beta chains on its list as cytomegalovirus-associated.

From germline, CDR1 is SGHAT and CDR2 FQNNGV. The CDR3 extends over 16 amino acids. Trimming shortened V by 1 base and J by 3 bases, and 15 bases separated the two germline ends. About this clone: Antigen: not known.

The PCR was carried out with 60 Vbeta primers and 13 Jbeta primers. Only in-frame clones appear in the TCRdb table, and some are missing; sequencing was by immunoSEQ multiplex PCR. The table includes 150,000 to 200,000 clones, roughly 88% detected once. The chain combines TRBV11-2 with TRBJ1-2; perhaps TRBD1 as D (6 bases). Sequences were obtained from PBMCs. The origin of this receptor is a woman younger than 30 in good health and CMV-seronegative. Here the CDR3 reads CASSLVLGEGDYGYTF. DNA for the CDR3: TGTGCCAGCAGCTTAGTTTTGGGCGAGGGGGACTATGGCTACACCTTC.